This T cell receptor beta chain was recovered during a study of cytomegalovirus exposure and HLA in healthy donors. In the study overall: Most donors, roughly 82% of a few hundred genotyped, fell in the Caucasian-associated ancestry cluster. Findings of the study overall: Compared with the approximately 680-donor mean, an Asian-associated ancestry cluster reportedly had fewer N-insertions, according to a later analysis.

The PCR used 60 Vbeta and 13 Jbeta primers. Clones were sequenced by immunoSEQ multiplex PCR, and TCRdb holds only the in-frame ones, with some missing. Among some 150,000 clones listed, roughly four fifths were seen once. Trimming pared 3 bases from V and 6 bases from J, leaving 11 bases between. CDR1 MGHDK and CDR2 SYGVNS come from the germline V gene. This CDR3 region has 14 residues. Regarding this clone: Its antigen is undetermined.

Sequenced input: PBMCs. This receptor was taken from a man aged 18 to 35 in good health and CMV-seropositive. The V call is TRBV25-1, the J call TRBJ2-2; D unresolved. CDR3 residues: CASSDARAPGELFF. CDR3 bases: TGTGCCAGCAGTGATGCGAGAGCTCCCGGGGAGCTGTTTTTT. Full variable domain (missing parts from reference TRBV25-1 and TRBJ2-2): EADIYQTPRYLVIGTGKKITLECSQTMGHDKMYWYQQDPGMELHLIHYSYGVNSTEKGDLSSESTVSRIRTEHFPLTLESARPSHTSQYLCASSDARAPGELFFGEGSRLTVL.